This T cell receptor beta chain comes out of a study of CD8+CD57+ T cells in acquired aplastic anemia. Notes on the study in general: Around 27 CD8+ CDR3 sequences occurred in both the patients and the controls.

To note about this clonotype: As yet, its antigen is unknown. A junction end diverges from the germline sequence, so it may reflect a read error.

Investigators profiled TCR beta VDJ and CDR3 from genomic DNA template. MiXCR, applied by TCRdb to the reads, yields one record per CDR3 protein. The sample includes 200,000 to 300,000 distinct CDR3 sequences, about 80% of them seen just once. CD8+CD57+ cell expansion, shown by flow cytometry, had occurred in the patients selected for sequencing. Every patient presented with severe acquired aplastic anemia. Sequenced input: sorted CD4+, CD8+, or CD8+CD57+ T cells (not recorded which) from PBMCs. This clonotype was sampled from a human donor with aplastic anemia.

CDR3 amino acids: CASRVAGNTQYSQYF. The CDR3 DNA is TGTGCCAGCAGAGTAGCTGGGAACACACAGTACTCCCAGTACTTC. The chain links TRBV9 to TRBJ2-5; D gene uncertain. Looked up from germline, CDR1 is SGDLS and CDR2 is YYNGEE. The CDR3 is 15 residues long.